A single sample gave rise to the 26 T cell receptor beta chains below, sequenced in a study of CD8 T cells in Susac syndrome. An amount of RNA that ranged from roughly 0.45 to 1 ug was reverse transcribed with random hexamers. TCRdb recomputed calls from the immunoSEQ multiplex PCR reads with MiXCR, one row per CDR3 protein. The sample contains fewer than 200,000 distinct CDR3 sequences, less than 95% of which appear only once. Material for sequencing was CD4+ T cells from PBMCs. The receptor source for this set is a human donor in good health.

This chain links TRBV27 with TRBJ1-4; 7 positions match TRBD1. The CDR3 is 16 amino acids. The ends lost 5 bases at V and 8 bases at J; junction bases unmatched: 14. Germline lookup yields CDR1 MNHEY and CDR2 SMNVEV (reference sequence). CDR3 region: CASSARTGIRREKLFF. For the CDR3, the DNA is TGTGCCAGCAGTGCGAGGACAGGCATCCGGCGGGAAAAACTGTTTTTT.

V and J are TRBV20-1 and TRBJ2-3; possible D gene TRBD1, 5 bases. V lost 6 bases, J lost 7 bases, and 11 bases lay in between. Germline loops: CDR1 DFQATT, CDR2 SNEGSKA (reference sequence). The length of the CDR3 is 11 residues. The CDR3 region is CSAWGSNTQYF. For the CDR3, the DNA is TGCAGTGCCTGGGGCAGTAATACGCAGTATTTT.

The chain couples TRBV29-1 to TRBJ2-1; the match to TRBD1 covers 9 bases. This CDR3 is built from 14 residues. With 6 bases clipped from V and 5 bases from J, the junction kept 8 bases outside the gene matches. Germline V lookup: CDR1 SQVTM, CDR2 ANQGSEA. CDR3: CSVSGTGRNNEQFF. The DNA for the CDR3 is TGCAGCGTCTCCGGGACAGGGAGAAACAATGAGCAGTTCTTC.

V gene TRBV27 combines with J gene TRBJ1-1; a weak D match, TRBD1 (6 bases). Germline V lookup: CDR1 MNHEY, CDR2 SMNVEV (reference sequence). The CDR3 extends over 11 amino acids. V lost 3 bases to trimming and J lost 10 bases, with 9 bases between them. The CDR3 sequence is CASSFRGAAFF. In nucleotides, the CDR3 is TGTGCCAGCAGTTTTAGGGGGGCAGCTTTCTTT.

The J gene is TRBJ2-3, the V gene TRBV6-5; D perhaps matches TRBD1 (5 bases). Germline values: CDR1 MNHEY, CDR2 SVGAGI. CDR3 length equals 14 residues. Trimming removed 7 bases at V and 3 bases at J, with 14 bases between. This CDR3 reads CASTPGRTTDTQYF. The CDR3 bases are TGTGCCAGCACCCCGGGTAGGACAACAGATACGCAGTATTTT.

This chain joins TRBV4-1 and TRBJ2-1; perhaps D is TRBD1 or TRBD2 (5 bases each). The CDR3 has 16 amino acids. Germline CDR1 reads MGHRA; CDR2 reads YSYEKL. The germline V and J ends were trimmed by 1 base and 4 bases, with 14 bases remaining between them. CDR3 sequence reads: CASSQGDRASYNEQFF. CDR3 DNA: TGCGCCAGCAGCCAAGGGGACCGGGCATCATACAATGAGCAGTTCTTC.

CDR3 nucleotide sequence: TGCAGCGTTAGATTACACGACACCGGGGAGCTGTTTTTT. Translated, it gives CSVRLHDTGELFF. The chain employs TRBV29-1 and TRBJ2-2; D gene uncertain. The CDR3 totals 13 residues. The V gene lost 5 bases and the J gene lost 3 bases, with 10 bases spanning the gap. Germline assignment: CDR1 SQVTM and CDR2 ANQGSEA.

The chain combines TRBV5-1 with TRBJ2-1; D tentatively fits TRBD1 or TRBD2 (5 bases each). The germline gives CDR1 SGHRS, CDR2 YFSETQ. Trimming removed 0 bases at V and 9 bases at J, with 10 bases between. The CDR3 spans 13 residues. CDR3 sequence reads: CASSLVGVSEQFF. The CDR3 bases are TGCGCCAGCAGCTTGGTGGGGGTGTCTGAGCAGTTCTTC.

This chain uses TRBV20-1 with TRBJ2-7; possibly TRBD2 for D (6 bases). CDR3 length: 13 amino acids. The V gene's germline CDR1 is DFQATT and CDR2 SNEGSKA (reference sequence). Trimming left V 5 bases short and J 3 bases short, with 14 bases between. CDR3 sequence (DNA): TGCAGTGCTGGGGGGAGGATGGGCTACGAGCAGTACTTC. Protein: CSAGGRMGYEQYF.

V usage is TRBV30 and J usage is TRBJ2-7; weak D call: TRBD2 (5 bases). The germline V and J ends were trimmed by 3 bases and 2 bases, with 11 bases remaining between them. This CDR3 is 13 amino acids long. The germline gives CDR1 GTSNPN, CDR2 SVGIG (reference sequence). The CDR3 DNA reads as TGTGCCTGGAGCAGCGGAATGACCTACGAGCAGTACTTC. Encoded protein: CAWSSGMTYEQYF.

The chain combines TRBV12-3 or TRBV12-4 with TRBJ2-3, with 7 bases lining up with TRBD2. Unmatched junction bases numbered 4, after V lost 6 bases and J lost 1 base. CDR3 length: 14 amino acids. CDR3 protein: CASRASGGTDTQYF. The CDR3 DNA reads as TGTGCCAGCAGGGCTAGCGGTGGCACAGATACGCAGTATTTT.

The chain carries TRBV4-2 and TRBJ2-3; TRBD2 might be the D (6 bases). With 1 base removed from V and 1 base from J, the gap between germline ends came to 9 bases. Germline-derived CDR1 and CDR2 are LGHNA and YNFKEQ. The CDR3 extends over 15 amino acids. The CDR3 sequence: CASSQVTGGTDTQYF. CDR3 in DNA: TGTGCCAGCAGCCAAGTCACGGGAGGCACAGATACGCAGTATTTT.

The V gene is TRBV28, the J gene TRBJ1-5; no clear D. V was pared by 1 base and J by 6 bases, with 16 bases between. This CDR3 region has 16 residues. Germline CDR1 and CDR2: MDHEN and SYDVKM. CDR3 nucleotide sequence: TGTGCCAGCAGTTTATTTCCAGGTCGGGCGCCTCAGCCCCAGCATTTT. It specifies CASSLFPGRAPQPQHF.

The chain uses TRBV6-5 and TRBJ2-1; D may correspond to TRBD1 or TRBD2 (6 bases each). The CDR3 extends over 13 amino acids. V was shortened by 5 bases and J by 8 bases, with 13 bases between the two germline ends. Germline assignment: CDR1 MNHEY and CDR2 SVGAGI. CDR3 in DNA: TGTGCCAGCAGTAGATCAGGGGACTATGAGCAGTTCTTC. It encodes CASSRSGDYEQFF.

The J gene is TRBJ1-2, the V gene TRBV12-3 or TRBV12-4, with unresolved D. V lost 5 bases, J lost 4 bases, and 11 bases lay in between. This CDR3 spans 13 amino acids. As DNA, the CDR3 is TGTGCCAGCAGTGGAAGCGACCGCTATGGCTACACCTTC. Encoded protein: CASSGSDRYGYTF.

This CDR3 is CASSFEMGEQYF. CDR3 sequence (DNA): TGTGCCAGCAGCTTCGAAATGGGGGAGCAGTACTTC. This chain links TRBV7-9 with TRBJ2-7; D is unresolved. The germline CDR1 and CDR2 sequences are SEHNR and FQNEAQ (reference sequence). The V gene lost 3 bases and the J gene lost 7 bases, with 10 bases spanning the gap. The CDR3 has 12 residues. The full variable domain, completed using reference TRBV7-9 and TRBJ2-7, is DTGVSQNPRHKITKRGQNVTFRCDPISEHNRLYWYRQTLGQGPEFLTYFQNEAQLEKSRLLSDRFSAERPKGSFSTLEIQRTEQGDSAMYLCASSFEMGEQYFGPGTRLTVT.

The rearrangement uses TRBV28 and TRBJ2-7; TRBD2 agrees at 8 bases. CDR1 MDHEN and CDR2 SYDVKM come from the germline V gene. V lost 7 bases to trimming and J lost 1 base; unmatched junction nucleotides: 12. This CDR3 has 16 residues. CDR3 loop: CASTLQGGRISYEQYF. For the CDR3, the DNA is TGTGCCAGCACCTTACAGGGCGGGAGGATATCCTACGAGCAGTACTTC.

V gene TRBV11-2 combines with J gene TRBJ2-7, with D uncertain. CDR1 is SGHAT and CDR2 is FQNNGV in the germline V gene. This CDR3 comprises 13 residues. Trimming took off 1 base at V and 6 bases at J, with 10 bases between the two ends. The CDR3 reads CASSLAQGFEQYF. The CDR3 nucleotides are TGTGCCAGCAGCTTAGCCCAAGGGTTCGAGCAGTACTTC.

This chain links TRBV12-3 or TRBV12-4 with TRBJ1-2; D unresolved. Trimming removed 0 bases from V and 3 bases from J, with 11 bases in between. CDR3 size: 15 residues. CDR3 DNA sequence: TGTGCCAGCAGTTTAGCGATTACGGTTTACTATGGCTACACCTTC. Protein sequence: CASSLAITVYYGYTF.

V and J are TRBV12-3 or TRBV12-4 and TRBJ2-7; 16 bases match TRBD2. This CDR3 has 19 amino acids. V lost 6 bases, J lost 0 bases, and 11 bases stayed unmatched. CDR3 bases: TGTGCCAGCAGCCCCGGGACTAGCGGGAGGGCTCCTAACTCCTACGAGCAGTACTTC. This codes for CASSPGTSGRAPNSYEQYF.

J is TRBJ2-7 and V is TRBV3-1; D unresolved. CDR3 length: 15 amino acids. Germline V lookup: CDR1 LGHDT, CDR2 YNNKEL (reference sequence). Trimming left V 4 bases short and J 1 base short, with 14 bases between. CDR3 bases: TGTGCCAGCAGCCCGGCTTACTCCTGGTCCTACGAGCAGTACTTC. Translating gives CASSPAYSWSYEQYF.

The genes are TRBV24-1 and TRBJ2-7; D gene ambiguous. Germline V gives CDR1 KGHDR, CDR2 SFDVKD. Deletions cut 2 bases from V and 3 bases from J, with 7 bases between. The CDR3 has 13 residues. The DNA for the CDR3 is TGTGCCACCAGTGATTCTGGCTTCTACGAGCAGTACTTC. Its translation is CATSDSGFYEQYF.

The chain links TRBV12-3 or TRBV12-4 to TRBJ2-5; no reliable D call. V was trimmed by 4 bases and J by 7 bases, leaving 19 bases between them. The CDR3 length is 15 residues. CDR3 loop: CASSSLGDERGTQYF. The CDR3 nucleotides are TGTGCCAGCAGTTCCCTCGGAGACGAGCGCGGGACCCAGTACTTC.

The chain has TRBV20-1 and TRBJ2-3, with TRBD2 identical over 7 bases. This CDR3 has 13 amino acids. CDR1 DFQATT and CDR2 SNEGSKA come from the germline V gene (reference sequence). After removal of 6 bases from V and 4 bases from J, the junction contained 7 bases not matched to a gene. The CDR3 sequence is CSAPRGSADTQYF. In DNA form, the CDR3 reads TGCAGTGCACCGCGGGGGTCCGCAGATACGCAGTATTTT.

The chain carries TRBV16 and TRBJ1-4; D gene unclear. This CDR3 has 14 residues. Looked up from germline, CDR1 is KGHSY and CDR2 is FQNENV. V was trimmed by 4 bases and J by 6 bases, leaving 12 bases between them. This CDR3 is CASSRGPEHEKLFF. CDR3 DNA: TGTGCCAGCAGCCGAGGACCAGAGCATGAAAAACTGTTTTTT. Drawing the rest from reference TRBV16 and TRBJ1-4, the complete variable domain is GEEVAQTPKHLVRGEGQKAKLYCAPIKGHSYVFWYQQVLKNEFKFLISFQNENVFDETGMPKERFSAKCLPNSPCSLEIQATKLEDSAVYFCASSRGPEHEKLFFGSGTQLSVL.

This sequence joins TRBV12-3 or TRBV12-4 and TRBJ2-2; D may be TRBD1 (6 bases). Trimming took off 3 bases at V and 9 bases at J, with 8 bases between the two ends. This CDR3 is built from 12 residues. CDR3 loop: CASSFWDRELFF. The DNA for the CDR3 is TGTGCCAGCAGTTTTTGGGACAGGGAGCTGTTTTTT.